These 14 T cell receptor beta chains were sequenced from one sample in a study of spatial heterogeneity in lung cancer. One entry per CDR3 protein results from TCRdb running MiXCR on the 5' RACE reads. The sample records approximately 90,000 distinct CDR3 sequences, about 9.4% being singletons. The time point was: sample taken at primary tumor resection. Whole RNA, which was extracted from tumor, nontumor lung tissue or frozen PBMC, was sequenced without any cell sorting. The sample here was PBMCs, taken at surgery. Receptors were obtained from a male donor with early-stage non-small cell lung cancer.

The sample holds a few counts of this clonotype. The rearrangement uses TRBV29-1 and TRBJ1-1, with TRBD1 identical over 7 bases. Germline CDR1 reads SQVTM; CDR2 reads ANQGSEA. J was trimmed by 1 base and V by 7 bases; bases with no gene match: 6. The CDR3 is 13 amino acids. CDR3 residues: CSGHRGGNTEAFF. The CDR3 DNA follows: TGCAGCGGACACAGGGGAGGGAACACTGAAGCTTTCTTT.

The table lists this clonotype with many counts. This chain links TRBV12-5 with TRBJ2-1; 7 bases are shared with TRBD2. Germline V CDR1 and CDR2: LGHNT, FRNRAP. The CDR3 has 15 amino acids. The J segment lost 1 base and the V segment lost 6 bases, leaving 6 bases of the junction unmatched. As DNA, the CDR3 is TGTGCTAGTGGCGCGGGAGTACTGTCCTACAATGAGCAGTTCTTC. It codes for CASGAGVLSYNEQFF.

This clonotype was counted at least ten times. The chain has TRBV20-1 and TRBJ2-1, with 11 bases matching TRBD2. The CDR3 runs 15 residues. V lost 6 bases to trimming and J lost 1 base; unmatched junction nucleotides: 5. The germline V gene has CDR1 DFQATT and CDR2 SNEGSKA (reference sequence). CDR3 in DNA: TGCAGTGCACGACTAGCGGGGCTGTCCTACAATGAGCAGTTCTTC. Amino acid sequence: CSARLAGLSYNEQFF.

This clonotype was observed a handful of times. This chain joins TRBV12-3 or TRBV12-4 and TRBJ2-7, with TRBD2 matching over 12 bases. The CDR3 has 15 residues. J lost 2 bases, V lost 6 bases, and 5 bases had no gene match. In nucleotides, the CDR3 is TGTGCCAGCAGGAAAGGACTAGCGGGAACCTACGAGCAGTACTTC. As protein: CASRKGLAGTYEQYF.

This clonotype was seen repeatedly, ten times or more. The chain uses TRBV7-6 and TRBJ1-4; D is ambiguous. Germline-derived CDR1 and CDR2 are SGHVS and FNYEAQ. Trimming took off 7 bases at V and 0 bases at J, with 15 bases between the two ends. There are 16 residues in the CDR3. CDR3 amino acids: CASTNTYATTNEKLFF. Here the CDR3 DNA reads TGTGCCAGCACCAACACTTACGCAACAACTAATGAAAAACTGTTTTTT.

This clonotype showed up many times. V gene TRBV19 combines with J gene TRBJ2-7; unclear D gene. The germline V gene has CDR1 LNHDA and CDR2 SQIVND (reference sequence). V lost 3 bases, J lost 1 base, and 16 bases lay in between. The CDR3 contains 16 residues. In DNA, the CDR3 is TGTGCCAGTAGTATCGGTGGCACTACCCCTTCCTACGAGCAGTACTTC. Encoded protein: CASSIGGTTPSYEQYF.

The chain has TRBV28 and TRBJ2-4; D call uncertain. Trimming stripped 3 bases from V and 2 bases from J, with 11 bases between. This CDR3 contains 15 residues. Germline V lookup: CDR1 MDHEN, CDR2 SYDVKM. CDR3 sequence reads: CASSFPTASKNIQYF. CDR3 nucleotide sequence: TGTGCCAGCAGTTTTCCGACTGCCTCCAAAAACATTCAGTACTTC.

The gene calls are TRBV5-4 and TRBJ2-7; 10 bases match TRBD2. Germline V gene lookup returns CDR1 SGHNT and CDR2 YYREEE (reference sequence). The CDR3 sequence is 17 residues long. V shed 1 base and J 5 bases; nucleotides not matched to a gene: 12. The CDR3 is CASSLSPPSGRGHEQYF. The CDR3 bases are TGTGCCAGCAGCTTGAGCCCACCTAGCGGGAGAGGACACGAGCAGTACTTC.

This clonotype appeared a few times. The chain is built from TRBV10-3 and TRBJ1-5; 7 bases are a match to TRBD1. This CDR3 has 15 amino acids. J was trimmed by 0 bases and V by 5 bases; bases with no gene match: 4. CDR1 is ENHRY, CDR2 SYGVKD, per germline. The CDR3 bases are TGTGCCATCAGTCCGACAGGGTATAGCAATCAGCCCCAGCATTTT. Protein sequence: CAISPTGYSNQPQHF.

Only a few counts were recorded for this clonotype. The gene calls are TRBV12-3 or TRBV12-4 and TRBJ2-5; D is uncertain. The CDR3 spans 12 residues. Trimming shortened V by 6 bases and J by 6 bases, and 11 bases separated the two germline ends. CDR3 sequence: CASSDGPKTQYF. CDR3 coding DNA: TGTGCCAGCAGCGACGGGCCTAAGACCCAGTACTTC.

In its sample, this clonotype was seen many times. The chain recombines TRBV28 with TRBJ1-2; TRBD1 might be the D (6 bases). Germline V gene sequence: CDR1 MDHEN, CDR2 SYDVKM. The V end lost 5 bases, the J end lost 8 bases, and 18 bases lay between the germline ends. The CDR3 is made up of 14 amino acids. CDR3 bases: TGTGCCAGCAGTCCCCCAGGGGACTGGGGAGGCTACACCTTC. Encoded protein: CASSPPGDWGGYTF.

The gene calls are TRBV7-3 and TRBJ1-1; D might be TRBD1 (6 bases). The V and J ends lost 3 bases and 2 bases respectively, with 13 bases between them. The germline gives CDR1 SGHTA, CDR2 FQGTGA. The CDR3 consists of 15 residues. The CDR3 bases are TGTGCCAGCAGCTTTAATGGACAGATAAACACTGAAGCTTTCTTT. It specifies CASSFNGQINTEAFF.

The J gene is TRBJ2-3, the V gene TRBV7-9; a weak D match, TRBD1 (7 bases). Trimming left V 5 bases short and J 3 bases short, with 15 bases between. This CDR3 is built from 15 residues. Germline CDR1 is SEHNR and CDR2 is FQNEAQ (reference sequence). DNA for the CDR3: TGTGCCAGCAGCACCCCAGGGGGGCCGACAGATACGCAGTATTTT. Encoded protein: CASSTPGGPTDTQYF. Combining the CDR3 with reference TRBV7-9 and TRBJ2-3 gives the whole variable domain DTGVSQNPRHKITKRGQNVTFRCDPISEHNRLYWYRQTLGQGPEFLTYFQNEAQLEKSRLLSDRFSAERPKGSFSTLEIQRTEQGDSAMYLCASSTPGGPTDTQYFGPGTRLTVL.

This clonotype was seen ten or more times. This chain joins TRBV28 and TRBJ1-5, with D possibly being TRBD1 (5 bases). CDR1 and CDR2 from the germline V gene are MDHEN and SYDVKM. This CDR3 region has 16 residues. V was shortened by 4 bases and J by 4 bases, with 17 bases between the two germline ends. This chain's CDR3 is CASSSQDWGGNQPQHF. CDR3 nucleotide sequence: TGTGCCAGCAGTTCCCAGGATTGGGGGGGAAATCAGCCCCAGCATTTT.